These 23 T cell receptor beta chains were sequenced from one sample in a study of CD8+CD57+ T cells in acquired aplastic anemia. TCR beta VDJ combinations and CDR3 sequences were profiled from genomic DNA. TCRdb itself ran the reads through MiXCR, one entry per CDR3 protein. The sample has about 81,000 distinct CDR3 sequences; approximately 45% are singletons. Sequenced input: sorted CD4+, CD8+, or CD8+CD57+ T cells (not recorded which) from PBMCs. Every receptor here comes from a human donor in good health, serving as a control.

This rearrangement joins TRBV7-2 to TRBJ2-5; D call uncertain. Trimming removed 5 bases from V and 5 bases from J, with 12 bases in between. Germline V gives CDR1 SGHTA, CDR2 FQGNSA. CDR3 size: 13 residues. The CDR3 region has the DNA TGTGCCAGCAGCAATCCGTCCGGGGAGACCCAGTACTTC. Its translation: CASSNPSGETQYF.

This clonotype was detected many times. The chain employs TRBV7-8 and TRBJ2-5; the match to TRBD2 covers 10 bases. CDR1 is SGHVS and CDR2 is FQNEAQ in the germline V gene. V lost 2 bases to trimming and J lost 2 bases; unmatched junction nucleotides: 5. This CDR3 has 16 amino acids. This CDR3 reads CASSLYPGLAQETQYF. In nucleotides, the CDR3 is TGTGCCAGCAGCTTATACCCGGGACTAGCGCAAGAGACCCAGTACTTC.

The chain combines TRBV12-3 or TRBV12-4 with TRBJ1-5; no firm D call. This CDR3 has 12 residues. Trimming took off 5 bases at V and 7 bases at J, with 9 bases between the two ends. The CDR3 loop reads CASSAHNQPQHF. The CDR3, as DNA: TGTGCCAGCAGTGCACACAACCAGCCCCAGCATTTT.

Details on this clonotype: This likely comes from a read error, as the CDR3 has no conserved phenylalanine or tryptophan at its end. The rearrangement links TRBV15 to TRBJ2-7; TRBD2 might be the D (6 bases). V lost 8 bases to trimming and J lost 3 bases, with 14 bases between them. Germline V gives CDR1 LNHNV, CDR2 YYDKDF (reference sequence). The CDR3 runs to 13 residues. CDR3 region: CATSPTRDYEQYL. The CDR3 region has the DNA TGTGCCACCTCTCCGACTAGGGACTACGAGCAGTACCTC.

The chain links TRBV10-1 to TRBJ2-2, with D possibly TRBD2 on 5 matching bases. The germline V and J ends were trimmed by 3 bases and 7 bases, with 6 bases remaining between them. The CDR3 is 12 amino acids. Per germline, CDR1 WNHNN and CDR2 SYGVQD (reference sequence). Here the CDR3 reads CASSEGSGELFF. The CDR3, as DNA: TGCGCCAGCAGTGAAGGGAGCGGGGAGCTGTTTTTT.

This clonotype was seen just once. The rearrangement uses TRBV25-1 and TRBJ2-5; 9 nucleotides agree with TRBD2. V lost 4 bases, J lost 5 bases, and 11 bases stayed unmatched. Per germline, CDR1 MGHDK and CDR2 SYGVNS. This CDR3 has 16 residues. The CDR3 loop reads CASSGEGGRDGETQYF. The DNA for the CDR3 is TGTGCCAGCAGTGGGGAGGGCGGGAGGGATGGGGAGACCCAGTACTTC.

At least ten counts were recorded for this clonotype. For the CDR3, the DNA is TGTGCCAGCAGTTACGTACGGGGCACAGATACGCAGTATTTT. Translation gives CASSYVRGTDTQYF. The chain uses TRBV25-1 and TRBJ2-3; unclear D gene. The CDR3 covers 14 residues. Germline CDR1 MGHDK, CDR2 SYGVNS. V gave up 5 bases and J gave up 1 base, with 10 bases separating them.

This chain joins TRBV6-2 or TRBV6-3 and TRBJ2-2; D remains ambiguous. The CDR3 has 15 amino acids. V was clipped by 0 bases and J by 7 bases, with 12 bases between them. Germline CDR1 MNHEY, CDR2 SVGEGT. In DNA, the CDR3 is TGTGCCAGCAGTTACTCCGGGCAGTCGAACGGGGAGCTGTTTTTT. Its protein is CASSYSGQSNGELFF.

V usage is TRBV4-1 and J usage is TRBJ2-5; TRBD2 might be the D (6 bases). V dropped 3 bases and J dropped 5 bases, with 13 bases sitting between them. The length of the CDR3 is 14 residues. Germline V lookup: CDR1 MGHRA, CDR2 YSYEKL. In nucleotides, the CDR3 is TGCGCCAGCAGCCACCGCTCCGCGGGGGAGACCCAGTACTTC. Protein: CASSHRSAGETQYF.

The chain is built from TRBV15 and TRBJ2-1; a weak D match, TRBD1 (6 bases). This CDR3 contains 13 residues. Trimming shortened V by 1 base and J by 7 bases, and 8 bases separated the two germline ends. CDR1 is LNHNV, CDR2 YYDKDF, per germline (reference sequence). The chain's CDR3 is CATSRATGNEQFF. In nucleotides, the CDR3 is TGTGCCACCAGCAGAGCCACAGGGAATGAGCAGTTCTTC.

The chain recombines TRBV25-1 with TRBJ2-7; D is tentatively TRBD1 or TRBD2 (5 bases each). Germline V lookup: CDR1 MGHDK, CDR2 SYGVNS. V shed 1 base and J shed 3 bases, with 13 bases lying between them. There are 15 residues in the CDR3. Written as DNA, the CDR3 is TGTGCCAGCAGTGAATCCGGGACGATACACTACGAGCAGTACTTC. As protein: CASSESGTIHYEQYF.

A few counts support this clonotype. The chain joins TRBV25-1 to TRBJ2-7, with TRBD2 matching 7 bases. The CDR3 has 15 amino acids. Germline values: CDR1 MGHDK, CDR2 SYGVNS. V lost 5 bases to trimming and J lost 0 bases; unmatched junction nucleotides: 7. The CDR3 DNA sequence: TGTGCCAGCAGTTCCGCCTCGGGGGGCTCCTACGAGCAGTACTTC. Residues: CASSSASGGSYEQYF.

This clonotype was seen a few times. The chain combines TRBV24-1 with TRBJ2-3; D call uncertain. Trimming took off 3 bases at V and 0 bases at J, with 3 bases between the two ends. In germline, CDR1 is KGHDR, CDR2 SFDVKD. There are 13 residues in the CDR3. In nucleotides, the CDR3 is TGTGCCACCAGTGATCGTAGCACAGATACGCAGTATTTT. Translation gives CATSDRSTDTQYF.

This sequence joins TRBV5-1 and TRBJ2-1; D is unclear. CDR1 and CDR2 from the germline V gene are SGHRS and YFSETQ. V lost 0 bases and J 4 bases, leaving 17 bases between the germline ends. The CDR3 is 17 amino acids. In DNA form, the CDR3 reads TGCGCCAGCAGCTTGGCAACGGCAACTCGGATTTACAATGAGCAGTTCTTC. This translates into CASSLATATRIYNEQFF.

This clonotype was observed at least ten times. This chain uses TRBV29-1 with TRBJ2-2, with D unclear. Germline V gene data show CDR1 as SQVTM and CDR2 as ANQGSEA. The V end was cut by 4 bases, the J end by 4 bases, with 7 bases between. This CDR3 comprises 12 residues. The CDR3 region is CSVVPRTGELFF. The CDR3 nucleotides read TGCAGCGTTGTCCCCCGCACCGGGGAGCTGTTTTTT.

This clonotype was counted at least ten times. The chain links TRBV24-1 to TRBJ2-7; the match to TRBD1 covers 9 bases. The ends lost 3 bases at V and 2 bases at J; junction bases unmatched: 10. The CDR3 consists of 17 residues. Germline-derived CDR1 and CDR2 are KGHDR and SFDVKD. The CDR3 here is CATSDPQSDRGPYEQYF. The DNA of the CDR3 is TGTGCCACCAGTGATCCGCAATCGGACAGGGGACCCTACGAGCAGTACTTC.

The V and J genes are TRBV5-6 and TRBJ1-2; possible D gene TRBD1, 6 bases. The V end was cut by 6 bases, the J end by 9 bases, with 18 bases between. The germline V gene encodes CDR1 SGHDT and CDR2 YYEEEE. The CDR3 is 13 amino acids. In DNA, the CDR3 is TGTGCCAGCACCGACACCGGAGGACAGAGCTACACCTTC. Protein product: CASTDTGGQSYTF.

The genes are TRBV7-3 and TRBJ2-6; possible D gene TRBD1, 5 bases. This CDR3 contains 15 residues. Germline lookup yields CDR1 SGHTA and CDR2 FQGTGA. V was pared by 2 bases and J by 0 bases, with 5 bases between. Written as DNA, the CDR3 is TGTGCCAGCAGCTTAGGGGCCTCTGGGGCCAACGTCCTGACTTTC. It encodes CASSLGASGANVLTF.

Of note for this clonotype: With a much larger clone just one base away, this may be a read error. CDR3 region: CTSSVWGSNYGYTF. The CDR3 DNA reads as TGTACCAGCAGCGTATGGGGTAGTAACTATGGCTACACCTTC. V is TRBV9 and J is TRBJ1-2, with D uncertain. The germline V gene has CDR1 SGDLS and CDR2 YYNGEE. This CDR3 contains 14 residues.

With regard to this clonotype: One base away lies a much larger clone, so this may be a sequencing read error. This chain links TRBV11-1 with TRBJ1-1; D possibly corresponds to TRBD1 (5 bases). V dropped 8 bases and J dropped 0 bases, with 25 bases sitting between them. Germline lookup yields CDR1 SGHAT and CDR2 FQDESV (reference sequence). This CDR3 comprises 18 residues. The CDR3 loop is CASGSREGTGAMNTEAFF. DNA of the CDR3: TGTGCCAGCGGCTCCAGGGAAGGGACGGGCGCAATGAACACTGAAGCTTTCTTT.

J is TRBJ2-3 and V is TRBV2; D unclear. The CDR3 is made up of 12 amino acids. Germline-derived CDR1 and CDR2 are SNHLY and FYNNEI. Trimming pared 6 bases from V and 6 bases from J, leaving 10 bases between. Here the CDR3 reads CASRDRGDTQYF. CDR3 DNA sequence: TGTGCCAGCAGGGACCGTGGGGATACGCAGTATTTT. Drawing the rest from reference TRBV2 and TRBJ2-3, the complete variable domain is EPEVTQTPSHQVTQMGQEVILRCVPISNHLYFYWYRQILGQKVEFLVSFYNNEISEKSEIFDDQFSVERPDGSNFTLKIRSTKLEDSAMYFCASRDRGDTQYFGPGTRLTVL.

The gene calls are TRBV3-1 and TRBJ2-2, with 15 bases matching TRBD2. J was trimmed by 5 bases and V by 3 bases; bases with no gene match: 1. This CDR3 has 16 residues. In germline, CDR1 is LGHDT, CDR2 YNNKEL (reference sequence). The CDR3 nucleotides read TGTGCCAGCAGCCAGGGACTAGCGGGAGGAACCGGGGAGCTGTTTTTT. Translating gives CASSQGLAGGTGELFF.

The sample holds many counts of this clonotype. This sequence joins TRBV12-3 or TRBV12-4 and TRBJ1-2, with TRBD1 matching over 7 bases. V lost 6 bases and J lost 4; bases outside the gene matches: 2. This CDR3 is 12 amino acids long. The CDR3 here is CASRGDSYGYTF. For the CDR3, the DNA is TGTGCCAGCAGGGGGGACAGCTATGGCTACACCTTC.